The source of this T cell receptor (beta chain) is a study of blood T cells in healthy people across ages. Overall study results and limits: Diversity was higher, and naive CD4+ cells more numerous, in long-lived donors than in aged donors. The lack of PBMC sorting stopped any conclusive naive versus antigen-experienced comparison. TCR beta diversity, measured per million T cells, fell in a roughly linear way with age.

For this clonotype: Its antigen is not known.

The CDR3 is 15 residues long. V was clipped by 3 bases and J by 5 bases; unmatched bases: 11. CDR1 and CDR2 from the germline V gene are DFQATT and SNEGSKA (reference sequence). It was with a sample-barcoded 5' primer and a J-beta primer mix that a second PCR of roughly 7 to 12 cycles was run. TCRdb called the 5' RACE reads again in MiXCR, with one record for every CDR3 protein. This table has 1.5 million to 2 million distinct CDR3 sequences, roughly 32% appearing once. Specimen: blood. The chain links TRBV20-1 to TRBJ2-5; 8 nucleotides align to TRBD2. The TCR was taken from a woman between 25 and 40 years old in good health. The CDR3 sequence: CSARTAETSAETQYF. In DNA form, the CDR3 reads TGCAGTGCTAGGACTGCCGAGACTAGCGCGGAGACCCAGTACTTC.